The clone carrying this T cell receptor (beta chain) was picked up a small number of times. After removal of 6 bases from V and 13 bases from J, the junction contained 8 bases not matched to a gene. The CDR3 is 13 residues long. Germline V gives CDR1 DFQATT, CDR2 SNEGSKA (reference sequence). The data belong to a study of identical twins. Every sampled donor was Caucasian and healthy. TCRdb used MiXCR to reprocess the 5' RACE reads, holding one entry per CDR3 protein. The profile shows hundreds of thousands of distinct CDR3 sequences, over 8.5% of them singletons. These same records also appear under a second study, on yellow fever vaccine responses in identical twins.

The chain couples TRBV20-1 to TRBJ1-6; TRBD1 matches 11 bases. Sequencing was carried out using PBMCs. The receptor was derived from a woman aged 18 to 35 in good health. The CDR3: CSAPGQGVRPLHF. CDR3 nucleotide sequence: TGCAGTGCGCCGGGACAGGGGGTCAGGCCCCTCCACTTT.